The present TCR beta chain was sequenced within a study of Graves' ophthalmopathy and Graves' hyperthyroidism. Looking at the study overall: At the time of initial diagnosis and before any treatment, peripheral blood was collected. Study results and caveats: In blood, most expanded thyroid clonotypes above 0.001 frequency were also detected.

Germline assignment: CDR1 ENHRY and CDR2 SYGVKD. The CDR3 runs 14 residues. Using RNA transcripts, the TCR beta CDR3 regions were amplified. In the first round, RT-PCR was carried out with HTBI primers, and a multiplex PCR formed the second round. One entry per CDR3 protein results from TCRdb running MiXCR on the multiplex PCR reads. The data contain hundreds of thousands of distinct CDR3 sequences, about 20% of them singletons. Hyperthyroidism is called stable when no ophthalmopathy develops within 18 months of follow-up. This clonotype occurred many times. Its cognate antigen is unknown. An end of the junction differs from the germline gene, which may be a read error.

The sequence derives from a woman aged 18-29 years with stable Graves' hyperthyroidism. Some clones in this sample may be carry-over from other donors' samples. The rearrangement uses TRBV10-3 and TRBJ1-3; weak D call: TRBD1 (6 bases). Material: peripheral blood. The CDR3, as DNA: TGTGCCACCGGACAGACCGGCTCTGAAAACACCATATATTTT. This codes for CATGQTGSENTIYF.